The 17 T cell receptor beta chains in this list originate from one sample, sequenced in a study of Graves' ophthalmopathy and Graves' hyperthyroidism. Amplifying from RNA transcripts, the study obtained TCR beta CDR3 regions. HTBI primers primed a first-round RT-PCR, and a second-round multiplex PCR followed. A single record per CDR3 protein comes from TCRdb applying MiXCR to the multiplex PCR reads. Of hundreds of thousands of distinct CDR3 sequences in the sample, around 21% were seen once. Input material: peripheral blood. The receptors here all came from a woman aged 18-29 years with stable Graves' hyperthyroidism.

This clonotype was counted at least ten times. CDR3 sequence (DNA): TGTGCCATCAGACAGGGGCGGGAAGAGACCCAGTACTTC. It is translated as CAIRQGREETQYF. The chain is built from TRBV10-3 and TRBJ2-5; 7 bases agree with TRBD1. This CDR3 region has 13 residues. Germline CDR1 is ENHRY and CDR2 is SYGVKD. V lost 6 bases to trimming and J lost 3 bases; unmatched junction nucleotides: 4.

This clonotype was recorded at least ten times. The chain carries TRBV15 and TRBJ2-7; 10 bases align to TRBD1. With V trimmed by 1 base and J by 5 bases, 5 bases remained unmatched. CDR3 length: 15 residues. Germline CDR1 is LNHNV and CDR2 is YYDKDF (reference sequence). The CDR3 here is CATSRAGQGGNEQYF. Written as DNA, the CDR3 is TGTGCCACCAGCAGAGCCGGACAGGGGGGCAACGAGCAGTACTTC.

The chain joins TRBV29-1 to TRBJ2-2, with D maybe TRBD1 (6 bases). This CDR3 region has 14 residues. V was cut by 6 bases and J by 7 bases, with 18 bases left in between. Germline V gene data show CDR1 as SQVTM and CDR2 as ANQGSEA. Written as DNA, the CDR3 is TGCAGCGTGGCCTCCAGGGGTTCGGGCGGGGAGCTGTTTTTT. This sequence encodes CSVASRGSGGELFF.

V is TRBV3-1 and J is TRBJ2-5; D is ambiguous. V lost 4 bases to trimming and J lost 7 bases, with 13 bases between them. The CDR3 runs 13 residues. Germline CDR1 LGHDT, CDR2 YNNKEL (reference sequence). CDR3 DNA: TGTGCCAGCAGCCCTCGGCGGTCCGGGACCCAGTACTTC. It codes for CASSPRRSGTQYF.

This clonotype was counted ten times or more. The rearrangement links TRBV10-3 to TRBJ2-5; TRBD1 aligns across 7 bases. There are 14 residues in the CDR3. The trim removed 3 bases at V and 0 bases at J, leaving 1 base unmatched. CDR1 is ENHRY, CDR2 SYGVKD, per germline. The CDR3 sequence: CAISEGTDQETQYF. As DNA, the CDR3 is TGTGCCATCAGTGAAGGGACAGACCAAGAGACCCAGTACTTC.

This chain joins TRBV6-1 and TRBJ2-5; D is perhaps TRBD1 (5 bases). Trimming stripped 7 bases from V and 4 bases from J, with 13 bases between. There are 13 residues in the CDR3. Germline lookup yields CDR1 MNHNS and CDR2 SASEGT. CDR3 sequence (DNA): TGTGCCAGCACCTTGATCCAGGGAGAGACCCAGTACTTC. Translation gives CASTLIQGETQYF.

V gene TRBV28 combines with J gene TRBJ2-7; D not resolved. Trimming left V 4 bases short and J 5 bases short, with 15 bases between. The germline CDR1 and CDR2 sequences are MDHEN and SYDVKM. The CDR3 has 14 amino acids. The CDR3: CASSSPPVGNEQYF. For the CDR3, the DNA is TGTGCCAGCAGTTCCCCCCCCGTAGGGAACGAGCAGTACTTC.

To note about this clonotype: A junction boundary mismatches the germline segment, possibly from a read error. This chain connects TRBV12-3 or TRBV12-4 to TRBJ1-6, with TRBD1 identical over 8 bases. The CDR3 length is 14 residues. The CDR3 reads CASRRQGINSPLNF. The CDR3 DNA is TGTGCCAGCAGGCGACAGGGGATTAACTCACCCCTCAACTTT.

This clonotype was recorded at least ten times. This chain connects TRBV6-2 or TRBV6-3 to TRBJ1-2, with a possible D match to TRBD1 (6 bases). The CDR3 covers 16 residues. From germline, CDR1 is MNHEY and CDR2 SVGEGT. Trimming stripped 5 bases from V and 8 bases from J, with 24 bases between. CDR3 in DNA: TGTGCCAGCAGTCGCACCGGGACACCTGATCTAGGCGGCTACACCTTC. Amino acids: CASSRTGTPDLGGYTF.

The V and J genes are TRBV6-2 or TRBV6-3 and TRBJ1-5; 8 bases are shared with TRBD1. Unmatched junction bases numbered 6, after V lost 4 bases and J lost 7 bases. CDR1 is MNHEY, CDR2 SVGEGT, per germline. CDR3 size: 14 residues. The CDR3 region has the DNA TGTGCCAGCAGTTCTCAGGGGGCTCAGCAGCCCCAGCATTTT. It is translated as CASSSQGAQQPQHF.

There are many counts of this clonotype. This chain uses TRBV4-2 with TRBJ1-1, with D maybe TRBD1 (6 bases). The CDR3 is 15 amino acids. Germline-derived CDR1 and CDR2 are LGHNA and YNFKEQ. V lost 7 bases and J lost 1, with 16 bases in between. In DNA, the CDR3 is TGTGCCAGCACCAAACAGGGACATAAGAACACTGAAGCTTTCTTT. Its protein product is CASTKQGHKNTEAFF.

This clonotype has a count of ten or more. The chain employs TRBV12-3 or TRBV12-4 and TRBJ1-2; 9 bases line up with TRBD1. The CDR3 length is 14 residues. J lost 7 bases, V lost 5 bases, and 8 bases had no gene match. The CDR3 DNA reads TGTGCCAGCAGTACCCACGGGACAGGGCTTGGCTACACCTTC. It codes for CASSTHGTGLGYTF.

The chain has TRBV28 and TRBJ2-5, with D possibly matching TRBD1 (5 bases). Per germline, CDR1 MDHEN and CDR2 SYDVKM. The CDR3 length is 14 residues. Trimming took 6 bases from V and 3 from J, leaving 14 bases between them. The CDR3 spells CASRTTAYKETQYF. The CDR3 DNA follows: TGTGCCAGCAGGACGACAGCCTATAAAGAGACCCAGTACTTC.

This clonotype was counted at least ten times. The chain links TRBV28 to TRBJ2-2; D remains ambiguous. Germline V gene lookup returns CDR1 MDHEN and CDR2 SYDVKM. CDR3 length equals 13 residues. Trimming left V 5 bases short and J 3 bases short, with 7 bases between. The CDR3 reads CASSQGYTGELFF. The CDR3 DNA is TGTGCCAGCAGTCAAGGGTACACCGGGGAGCTGTTTTTT.

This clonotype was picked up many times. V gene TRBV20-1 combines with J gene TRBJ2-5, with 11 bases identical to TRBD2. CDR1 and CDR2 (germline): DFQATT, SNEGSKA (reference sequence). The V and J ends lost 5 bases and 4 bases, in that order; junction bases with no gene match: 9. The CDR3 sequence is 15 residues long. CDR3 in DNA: TGCAGTGCTCAGTTAGCGGGAGGGCCAGCAGAGACCCAGTACTTC. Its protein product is CSAQLAGGPAETQYF.

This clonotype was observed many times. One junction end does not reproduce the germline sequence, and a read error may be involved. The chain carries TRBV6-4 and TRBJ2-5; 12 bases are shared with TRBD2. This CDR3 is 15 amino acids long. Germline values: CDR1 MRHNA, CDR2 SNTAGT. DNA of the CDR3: TGTGCCAGCAGTGAGGGGACTAGCGGGCAAGAAACCCAGTACTTC. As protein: CASSEGTSGQETQYF.

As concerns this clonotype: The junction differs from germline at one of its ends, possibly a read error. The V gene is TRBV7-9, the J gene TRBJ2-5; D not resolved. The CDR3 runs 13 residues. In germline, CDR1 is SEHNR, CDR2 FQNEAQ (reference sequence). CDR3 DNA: TGTGCCAGCAGCTTAGGCCCAATAGAGACCCAGGACTTC. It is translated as CASSLGPIETQDF.